Presented here are 19 T cell receptor beta chains from one specimen sequenced in a study of T cell responses to AZD1222 COVID-19 vaccine. Here immunoSEQ multiplex PCR was the method, and the copy in TCRdb shows in-frame clones only, minus some. The table shows roughly 83,000 clones, with about 82% occurring only once. Material: peripheral blood, obtained on day 0 of AZD1222 vaccination. The receptors shown here come from an adult in good health.

The genes are TRBV29-1 and TRBJ2-1, with D unclear. Per germline, CDR1 SQVTM and CDR2 ANQGSEA. The CDR3 covers 14 residues. Trimming removed 1 base from V and 2 bases from J, with 9 bases in between. CDR3 region: CSVEGDVTYNEQFF. The CDR3 DNA follows: TGCAGCGTTGAAGGGGATGTAACCTACAATGAGCAGTTCTTC.

The chain joins TRBV6-5 to TRBJ1-5, with 8 bases aligning to TRBD1. CDR1 MNHEY and CDR2 SVGAGI come from the germline V gene. V was clipped by 7 bases and J by 5 bases; unmatched bases: 7. There are 14 residues in the CDR3. The CDR3 spells CASNRDRSHQPQHF. CDR3 DNA sequence: TGTGCCAGCAACCGGGACAGGAGTCATCAGCCCCAGCATTTT.

The chain is built from TRBV7-2 and TRBJ2-5, with no clear D. CDR3 length: 13 residues. The V gene's germline CDR1 is SGHTA and CDR2 FQGNSA. The V gene lost 6 bases and the J gene lost 9 bases, with 17 bases spanning the gap. In DNA form, the CDR3 reads TGTGCCAGCAGGGCAACCTTCCGGACGGCCCAGTACTTC. It encodes CASRATFRTAQYF.

This chain connects TRBV11-2 to TRBJ2-1; TRBD2 might be the D (6 bases). This CDR3 has 16 residues. In germline, CDR1 is SGHAT, CDR2 FQNNGV. V was shortened by 5 bases and J by 6 bases, with 20 bases between the two germline ends. The CDR3 is CASSPIPGSGGNEQFF. The DNA of the CDR3 is TGTGCCAGCAGCCCTATTCCCGGGAGTGGGGGCAATGAGCAGTTCTTC.

This chain joins TRBV25-1 and TRBJ2-2, with a weak D call TRBD2 (6 bases). V lost 7 bases and J 5 bases, leaving 20 bases between the germline ends. Germline CDR1 MGHDK, CDR2 SYGVNS. The CDR3 runs to 16 residues. The CDR3, as DNA: TGTGCCAGCATGTCCATCGGGGGTTCTGGGACCGGGGAGCTGTTTTTT. Translated: CASMSIGGSGTGELFF.

The chain employs TRBV7-3 and TRBJ2-1; 7 positions match TRBD1. The CDR3 loop spans 13 amino acids. V gave up 4 bases and J gave up 9 bases; unmatched junction bases: 6. CDR1 is SGHTA and CDR2 is FQGTGA in the germline V gene. This CDR3 is CASSSQGDAEQFF. The CDR3 DNA sequence: TGTGCCAGCAGCTCTCAGGGGGACGCTGAGCAGTTCTTC.

The rearrangement links TRBV13 to TRBJ2-7, with 11 nucleotides matching TRBD1. The CDR3 totals 14 residues. CDR1 and CDR2 (germline): PRHDT, FYEKMQ (reference sequence). With V trimmed by 5 bases and J by 5 bases, 5 bases remained unmatched. The CDR3 here is CASSPRTGGDEQYF. CDR3 in DNA: TGTGCCAGCAGCCCGCGGACAGGGGGCGACGAGCAGTACTTC. The full variable domain, with the rest looked up from reference TRBV13 and TRBJ2-7, is AAGVIQSPRHLIKEKRETATLKCYPIPRHDTVYWYQQGPGQDPQFLISFYEKMQSDKGSIPDRFSAQQFSDYHSELNMSSLELGDSALYFCASSPRTGGDEQYFGPGTRLTVT.

The chain has TRBV24-1 and TRBJ2-3; TRBD1 might be the D (7 bases). The CDR3 covers 15 residues. Trimming took off 5 bases at V and 0 bases at J, with 11 bases between the two ends. The V gene's germline CDR1 is KGHDR and CDR2 SFDVKD. This CDR3 is CATSAGGRSTDTQYF. In DNA, the CDR3 is TGTGCCACCAGTGCAGGGGGGCGCAGCACAGATACGCAGTATTTT.

CDR3 coding DNA: TGTGCCAGCAGCCCCCCACTAGCGGGGGCCAGCTCCTACAATGAGCAGTTCTTC. Amino acids: CASSPPLAGASSYNEQFF. The chain couples TRBV21-1 to TRBJ2-1; the table names TRBD2, a call not compared with the DNA. TRBV21-1 is a pseudogene. The CDR3 has 18 amino acids.

The genes are TRBV7-9 and TRBJ2-3; TRBD2 matches at 10 bases. V lost 2 bases to trimming and J lost 7 bases; unmatched junction nucleotides: 18. CDR3 length: 19 amino acids. CDR1 is SEHNR and CDR2 is FQNEAQ in the germline V gene (reference sequence). The CDR3 spells CASSLRQGTSGTLGNTQYF. The CDR3 DNA reads as TGTGCCAGCAGCTTAAGACAGGGTACTAGCGGGACCCTTGGGAATACGCAGTATTTT. Variable domain in full (rest from reference TRBV7-9 and TRBJ2-3): DTGVSQNPRHKITKRGQNVTFRCDPISEHNRLYWYRQTLGQGPEFLTYFQNEAQLEKSRLLSDRFSAERPKGSFSTLEIQRTEQGDSAMYLCASSLRQGTSGTLGNTQYFGPGTRLTVL.

The chain links TRBV28 to TRBJ2-1, with 9 bases aligning to TRBD1. Germline V CDR1 and CDR2: MDHEN, SYDVKM. After removal of 7 bases from V and 11 bases from J, the junction contained 9 bases not matched to a gene. This CDR3 is 13 amino acids long. CDR3 nucleotide sequence: TGTGCCAGCAATAGGGACAGGGACGGGAAGCAGTTCTTC. As protein: CASNRDRDGKQFF.

The chain combines TRBV18 with TRBJ2-2; D ambiguous. This CDR3 is built from 13 residues. Germline CDR1 reads KGHSH; CDR2 reads LQKENI. Trimming shortened V by 6 bases and J by 4 bases, and 9 bases separated the two germline ends. For the CDR3, the DNA is TGTGCCAGCTCCCCCCCGAGCACCGGGGAGCTGTTTTTT. This gives the protein CASSPPSTGELFF.

The CDR3 sequence: CASSKWAGGTYEQYF. In DNA form, the CDR3 reads TGTGCCAGTAGTAAATGGGCGGGAGGCACCTACGAGCAGTACTTC. V gene TRBV19 combines with J gene TRBJ2-7; 8 bases are a match to TRBD2. V shed 4 bases, J shed 2 bases, and the junction held 7 bases outside the gene matches. Germline V gene lookup returns CDR1 LNHDA and CDR2 SQIVND (reference sequence). The CDR3 covers 15 residues.

This clone was found a few times. The chain is built from TRBV18 and TRBJ1-4; 7 bases are shared with TRBD1. The V and J ends lost 3 bases and 1 base, in that order; junction bases with no gene match: 2. Per the germline V gene, CDR1 is KGHSH and CDR2 is LQKENI. The CDR3 spans 15 residues. This CDR3 reads CASSPGQETNEKLFF. The DNA for the CDR3 is TGTGCCAGCTCACCCGGACAGGAAACTAATGAAAAACTGTTTTTT.

The rearrangement joins TRBV13 to TRBJ1-2, with TRBD1 matching 12 bases. V gave up 5 bases and J gave up 3 bases; unmatched junction bases: 7. From germline, CDR1 is PRHDT and CDR2 FYEKMQ (reference sequence). This CDR3 spans 16 amino acids. The CDR3 DNA reads TGTGCCAGCAGCCAGGGACAGGGGGCGCTTTACTATGGCTACACCTTC. Amino acid sequence: CASSQGQGALYYGYTF.

This clone was counted a single time. This chain uses TRBV4-3 with TRBJ2-1, with 13 bases aligning to TRBD2. The J segment lost 0 bases and the V segment lost 4 bases, leaving 3 bases of the junction unmatched. Germline CDR1 reads LGHNA; CDR2 reads YSLEER. The CDR3 consists of 17 residues. The chain's CDR3 is CASSRGLAGSSYNEQFF. CDR3 DNA sequence: TGCGCCAGCAGCCGGGGACTAGCGGGGAGCTCCTACAATGAGCAGTTCTTC.

This chain connects TRBV10-3 to TRBJ2-7; 11 bases match TRBD2. The CDR3 extends over 16 amino acids. From germline, CDR1 is ENHRY and CDR2 SYGVKD. J was trimmed by 0 bases and V by 3 bases; bases with no gene match: 4. The CDR3 reads CAISEITSGSSYEQYF. The CDR3 DNA is TGTGCCATCAGTGAAATTACTAGCGGGAGCTCCTACGAGCAGTACTTC.

This clone was recorded once. The chain employs TRBV11-2 and TRBJ1-2; D is perhaps TRBD1 (5 bases). CDR1 is SGHAT and CDR2 is FQNNGV in the germline V gene. Trimming removed 5 bases from V and 3 bases from J, with 10 bases in between. There are 13 residues in the CDR3. The CDR3 sequence is CASSTGLHYGYTF. The CDR3 DNA is TGTGCCAGCAGCACGGGACTTCACTATGGCTACACCTTC.

V gene TRBV5-1 combines with J gene TRBJ2-5; D unresolved. Germline V CDR1 and CDR2: SGHRS, YFSETQ. The CDR3 has 13 amino acids. The V gene lost 3 bases and the J gene lost 0 bases, with 6 bases spanning the gap. The CDR3 nucleotides are TGCGCCAGCAGCTACGGGTACCAAGAGACCCAGTACTTC. Translated: CASSYGYQETQYF.